This TCR beta chain came from a study of T cell repertoires in cytomegalovirus infection. The overall study: CMV infection plus the matching HLA type was flagged by public TCR beta signatures.

Germline CDR1 and CDR2: SGHTA and FQGTGA. This CDR3 region has 13 residues. Trimming cost V 5 bases and J 1 base, with 8 bases left between them. TCRdb reprocessed the reads via MiXCR and lists one record per CDR3 protein. The table shows hundreds of thousands of distinct CDR3 sequences, with about 40% occurring only once. This TCR was recovered from a human donor in good health (CMV status not recorded). Some clones in this sample may be carry-over from other donors' samples. The rearrangement joins TRBV7-3 to TRBJ1-1; D remains ambiguous. The sample comprised PBMCs. DNA of the CDR3: TGTGCCAGCAGCCAGTCGACGAACACTGAAGCTTTCTTT. It translates to CASSQSTNTEAFF.